This TCR beta chain comes out of a study of CD8+CD57+ T cells in acquired aplastic anemia. The overall study: Yields of DNA that came from sorted CD4+ and CD8+ cells averaged about 3.5 ug.

Study-level points and caveats: Roughly 30 CD8+ CDR3 sequences occurred in both the patients and the controls. Patient and control CD8+ Simpson's diversity was not significantly different.

Patients chosen for sequencing had shown CD8+CD57+ cell expansion by flow cytometry. Acquired aplastic anemia of severe grade affected all patients. It was genomic DNA that served as the template for profiling TCR beta VDJ and CDR3. TCRdb re-called the reads through MiXCR, storing one row per CDR3 protein. The repertoire includes some 200,000 distinct CDR3 sequences, roughly half of them detected once, and around 9.7% sits in the top ten. V lost 4 bases to trimming and J lost 4 bases, with 9 bases between them. CDR1 and CDR2 (germline): MDHEN, SYDVKM. The CDR3 has 13 residues. This clonotype was seen repeatedly, ten times or more. What it binds is not known.

Material for sequencing was sorted CD4+, CD8+, or CD8+CD57+ T cells (not recorded which) from PBMCs. The genes are TRBV28 and TRBJ2-3, with D maybe TRBD2 (5 bases). The sequence was collected from a human donor with aplastic anemia. Here the CDR3 DNA reads TGTGCCAGCAGTTCTGCCGGGGCAGATACGCAGTATTTT. Translation gives CASSSAGADTQYF.